These 27 T cell receptor beta chains came from one sample sequenced in a study of regulatory T cells in long-lasting Graves disease. The time point here: newly diagnosed GD, antithyroid drugs for less than 3 months. Following extraction of RNA from PBMCs, that RNA was used to make the TCR library. With iRepertoire HTBI primers and Arm-PCR of CDR3 regions, TCR beta libraries were built. TCRdb passed the multiplex PCR reads through MiXCR, listing each CDR3 protein once. In the table there are around 460,000 distinct CDR3 sequences, 12% to 15% of which are singletons. These data were likewise used in another study, on T cells in Graves' hyperthyroidism and ophthalmopathy.

The sequenced sample was peripheral blood mononuclear cells (PBMCs), obtained at new diagnosis, from a patient treated with antithyroid drugs. The receptors stem from a woman between 50 and 59 years old with Graves disease.

This clonotype showed up just a few times. The rearrangement links TRBV5-6 to TRBJ2-1; 10 positions agree with TRBD2. V dropped 3 bases and J dropped 3; count of bases not matched to a gene: 12. CDR1 SGHDT and CDR2 YYEEEE come from the germline V gene. The CDR3 is 18 amino acids. The CDR3 nucleotides read TGTGCCAGCAGCTCGACAGGCCGAGCTAGCGGGAGCTACAATGAGCAGTTCTTC. The encoded protein is CASSSTGRASGSYNEQFF.

This clonotype was detected many times. This rearrangement joins TRBV2 to TRBJ2-3; D perhaps matches TRBD2 (6 bases). The CDR3 sequence is 17 residues long. Germline CDR1 reads SNHLY; CDR2 reads FYNNEI. V lost 2 bases and J 2 bases, leaving 17 bases between the germline ends. The CDR3 here is CASSEMVPGVPTDTQYF. The CDR3 coding sequence is TGTGCCAGCAGTGAAATGGTTCCGGGAGTCCCCACAGATACGCAGTATTTT.

This clonotype was recorded many times. The chain combines TRBV11-3 with TRBJ2-1; 9 nucleotides line up with TRBD2. CDR1 SGHNT and CDR2 YENEEA come from the germline V gene. V shed 0 bases and J 4 bases; nucleotides not matched to a gene: 7. This CDR3 has 17 residues. The CDR3 coding sequence is TGTGCCAGCAGCTTAGACGGGGCGGGAGGGGGATACAATGAGCAGTTCTTC. Its translation: CASSLDGAGGGYNEQFF.

This clonotype was detected only a few times. The chain carries TRBV4-1 and TRBJ2-2, with 12 bases that match TRBD2. V lost 5 bases and J lost 6; bases outside the gene matches: 7. The CDR3 totals 16 residues. The germline V gene encodes CDR1 MGHRA and CDR2 YSYEKL. The CDR3 DNA follows: TGCGCCAGCAGCACTCCACTAGCGGGAGGAGCCGGGGAGCTGTTTTTT. The encoded protein is CASSTPLAGGAGELFF.

The rearrangement links TRBV6-1 to TRBJ2-2, with 10 bases that match TRBD2. Germline V lookup: CDR1 MNHNS, CDR2 SASEGT. This CDR3 contains 17 residues. The V segment lost 6 bases and the J segment 7 bases; nucleotides outside the gene matches: 14. CDR3 nucleotide sequence: TGTGCCAGCAGCCAAGAGCCAGCGGGAGGGCCGATCGGGGAGCTGTTTTTT. It encodes CASSQEPAGGPIGELFF.

This clonotype has ten or more counts. In nucleotides, the CDR3 is TGTGCCAGCAGTGCAAGCCATTCTAAAGATCAGCCCCAGCATTTT. Translating gives CASSASHSKDQPQHF. This chain uses TRBV6-2 or TRBV6-3 with TRBJ1-5; D unresolved. The CDR3 contains 15 residues. Germline V gives CDR1 MNHEY, CDR2 SVGEGT. The V end lost 5 bases, the J end lost 5 bases, and 16 bases lay between the germline ends.

As to this clonotype: A much bigger clone sits one base away, suggesting this may be a read error. The rearrangement joins TRBV11-2 to TRBJ1-2, with 8 bases that match TRBD1. This CDR3 is 15 amino acids long. CDR1 is SGHAT, CDR2 FQNNGV, per germline. The CDR3 here is CTSSLPNDRGRSYTF. DNA for the CDR3: TGTACCAGCAGCTTACCAAACGACAGGGGTCGTAGCTACACCTTC.

This clonotype was picked up many times. V usage is TRBV28 and J usage is TRBJ2-2; 11 nucleotides align to TRBD2. V was clipped by 1 base and J by 2 bases; unmatched bases: 6. CDR1 is MDHEN, CDR2 SYDVKM, per germline. The CDR3 sequence is 18 residues long. The CDR3 spells CASSLSGSGRGNTGELFF. Here the CDR3 DNA reads TGTGCCAGCAGTTTATCTGGTAGCGGGAGGGGAAACACCGGGGAGCTGTTTTTT.

This clonotype came up many times. V is TRBV12-3 or TRBV12-4 and J is TRBJ2-5, with D perhaps matching TRBD1 (5 bases). Trimming pared 0 bases from V and 5 bases from J, leaving 7 bases between. The CDR3 covers 13 residues. CDR3 nucleotide sequence: TGTGCCAGCAGTTTAGCCAGGGCCGAGACCCAGTACTTC. Amino acid sequence: CASSLARAETQYF.

This clonotype came up many times. The genes are TRBV19 and TRBJ2-1, with 10 bases identical to TRBD1. V lost 3 bases, J lost 2 bases, and 1 base stayed unmatched. Germline V gene lookup returns CDR1 LNHDA and CDR2 SQIVND (reference sequence). CDR3 length: 15 amino acids. CDR3 nucleotide sequence: TGTGCCAGTAGTATGACAGGGGGCGCCTACAATGAGCAGTTCTTC. Residues: CASSMTGGAYNEQFF.

In its sample, this clonotype was seen many times. The V and J genes are TRBV11-2 and TRBJ2-1; D is tentatively TRBD1 or TRBD2 (5 bases each). Looked up from germline, CDR1 is SGHAT and CDR2 is FQNNGV. The CDR3 runs 16 residues. The germline V and J ends were trimmed by 2 bases and 2 bases, with 13 bases remaining between them. The CDR3 is CASSLNGASPYNEQFF. In nucleotides, the CDR3 is TGTGCCAGCAGCTTAAATGGGGCTAGCCCCTACAATGAGCAGTTCTTC.

This clonotype has at least ten counts. This sequence joins TRBV5-1 and TRBJ2-7; D could derive from TRBD1 or TRBD2 (5 bases each). The germline V and J ends were trimmed by 4 bases and 2 bases, with 13 bases remaining between them. The CDR3 runs 14 residues. Germline CDR1 and CDR2: SGHRS and YFSETQ. The CDR3 reads CASSDGTAAYEQYF. The CDR3 DNA follows: TGCGCCAGCAGCGATGGGACGGCCGCCTACGAGCAGTACTTC.

This clonotype was seen repeatedly, ten times or more. The rearrangement uses TRBV28 and TRBJ2-7; TRBD1 matches at 11 bases. This CDR3 region has 15 residues. After removal of 6 bases from V and 0 bases from J, the junction contained 4 bases not matched to a gene. Germline CDR1 and CDR2: MDHEN and SYDVKM. The chain's CDR3 is CASRPGQGASYEQYF. In DNA form, the CDR3 reads TGTGCCAGCAGACCCGGACAGGGGGCCTCCTACGAGCAGTACTTC.

This clonotype was observed many times. As DNA, the CDR3 is TGTGCCAGCTCACCTCCTGGACTAGCGGCAGACAATGAGCAGTTCTTC. Amino acid sequence: CASSPPGLAADNEQFF. This chain links TRBV18 with TRBJ2-1; 10 bases fit TRBD2. The V and J ends lost 3 bases and 5 bases, in that order; junction bases with no gene match: 7. The CDR3 length is 16 residues. Germline-derived CDR1 and CDR2 are KGHSH and LQKENI.

This clonotype appeared a few times. Sequence at one end of the junction differs from germline and may be a read error. The J gene is TRBJ2-3, the V gene TRBV10-1; D gene unclear. Germline CDR1 reads WNHNN; CDR2 reads SYGVQD (reference sequence). The length of the CDR3 is 11 residues. For the CDR3, the DNA is TGCGCCAACAGTGACACAGATACGCAGTATTTT. Protein product: CANSDTDTQYF.

This clonotype showed up many times. The V and J genes are TRBV20-1 and TRBJ2-4, with 7 nucleotides matching TRBD2. V shed 4 bases, J shed 7 bases, and the junction held 10 bases outside the gene matches. CDR1 is DFQATT and CDR2 is SNEGSKA in the germline V gene (reference sequence). This CDR3 comprises 14 residues. The CDR3 protein is CSAIRGSGSNIQYF. For the CDR3, the DNA is TGCAGTGCTATACGCGGGAGCGGGTCGAACATTCAGTACTTC.

At least ten counts were recorded for this clonotype. The chain employs TRBV6-5 and TRBJ2-3; D gene uncertain. This CDR3 is 15 amino acids long. Deletions cut 0 bases from V and 2 bases from J, with 9 bases between. Germline CDR1 reads MNHEY; CDR2 reads SVGAGI. The CDR3, as DNA: TGTGCCAGCAGTTACTCGGCGGTATACACAGATACGCAGTATTTT. Its protein is CASSYSAVYTDTQYF.

The chain joins TRBV4-1 to TRBJ2-2; D gene uncertain. Per germline, CDR1 MGHRA and CDR2 YSYEKL. Trimming took 4 bases from V and 7 from J, leaving 10 bases between them. This CDR3 contains 13 residues. CDR3 DNA: TGCGCCAGCAGCCCGCTGCCTGGCGGGGAGCTGTTTTTT. This encodes CASSPLPGGELFF.

A word on this clonotype: Given a much more abundant clone one base away, this may be a read error. The rearrangement uses TRBV30 and TRBJ2-5, with unresolved D. The V gene's germline CDR1 is GTSNPN and CDR2 SVGIG (reference sequence). This CDR3 has 13 amino acids. CDR3 DNA: TGTGCCTGGAGTGTGGCAGACCAAGAGAGCCAGTACTTC. Translated, it gives CAWSVADQESQYF.

In its sample, this clonotype was seen a few times. This chain links TRBV5-4 with TRBJ2-3; 8 bases are a match to TRBD2. The CDR3 consists of 15 residues. The junction had 6 bases not matched to a gene; V was cut back by 5 bases and J by 1 base. Germline V lookup: CDR1 SGHNT, CDR2 YYREEE (reference sequence). CDR3 bases: TGTGCCAGCAGTTCAAGCGGGAGTGGCACAGATACGCAGTATTTT. Its protein product is CASSSSGSGTDTQYF. The full variable domain, rest sourced from reference TRBV5-4 and TRBJ2-3, is ETGVTQSPTHLIKTRGQQVTLRCSSQSGHNTVSWYQQALGQGPQFIFQYYREEENGRGNFPPRFSGLQFPNYSSELNVNALELDDSALYLCASSSSGSGTDTQYFGPGTRLTVL.

V gene TRBV4-2 combines with J gene TRBJ1-5; D unresolved. The CDR3 loop spans 15 amino acids. The V end lost 0 bases, the J end lost 5 bases, and 11 bases lay between the germline ends. Germline values: CDR1 LGHNA, CDR2 YNFKEQ. The CDR3 bases are TGTGCCAGCAGCCAAGAAGGCGGCAGATATCAGCCCCAGCATTTT. Translation: CASSQEGGRYQPQHF.

This rearrangement joins TRBV7-9 to TRBJ2-1; 7 nucleotides agree with TRBD2. Germline values: CDR1 SEHNR, CDR2 FQNEAQ (reference sequence). With V trimmed by 3 bases and J by 3 bases, 11 bases remained unmatched. CDR3 length: 17 amino acids. The CDR3 DNA reads as TGTGCCAGCAGCTTTACTCTAGCGGACCCTCACTACAATGAGCAGTTCTTC. This encodes CASSFTLADPHYNEQFF. The full variable domain, with the rest looked up from reference TRBV7-9 and TRBJ2-1, is DTGVSQNPRHKITKRGQNVTFRCDPISEHNRLYWYRQTLGQGPEFLTYFQNEAQLEKSRLLSDRFSAERPKGSFSTLEIQRTEQGDSAMYLCASSFTLADPHYNEQFFGPGTRLTVL.

This clonotype was counted ten times or more. The DNA of the CDR3 is TGTGCCAGCAGTTGGGACTTTCAGCCCCAGCATTTT. Translating it yields CASSWDFQPQHF. This chain uses TRBV2 with TRBJ1-5; a weak D match, TRBD1 (5 bases). CDR3 length: 12 amino acids. The germline V gene has CDR1 SNHLY and CDR2 FYNNEI. The V and J ends lost 5 bases and 6 bases respectively, with 8 bases between them.

This rearrangement joins TRBV28 to TRBJ2-5; D may be TRBD2 (7 bases). The germline V and J ends were trimmed by 6 bases and 3 bases, with 14 bases remaining between them. Germline V CDR1 and CDR2: MDHEN, SYDVKM. The CDR3 is 14 amino acids. The CDR3 is CASRQGGTEETQYF. CDR3 in DNA: TGTGCCAGCAGACAGGGAGGGACCGAAGAGACCCAGTACTTC.

This clonotype was seen at least ten times. The chain carries TRBV10-3 and TRBJ2-1, with D hard to call. Germline V gives CDR1 ENHRY, CDR2 SYGVKD. Deletions cut 3 bases from V and 9 bases from J, with 18 bases between. This CDR3 contains 15 residues. The chain's CDR3 is CAISDLSQSGGEQFF. The CDR3 nucleotides are TGTGCCATCAGTGACCTGAGTCAGTCCGGTGGTGAGCAGTTCTTC.

This clonotype turned up a few times. The chain joins TRBV27 to TRBJ2-7; the match to TRBD1 covers 7 bases. CDR3 length equals 14 residues. Germline CDR1 and CDR2: MNHEY and SMNVEV (reference sequence). The trim removed 5 bases at V and 3 bases at J, leaving 7 bases unmatched. CDR3 loop: CASSPGTARYEQYF. The CDR3 nucleotides are TGTGCCAGCAGTCCAGGGACAGCCCGCTACGAGCAGTACTTC.

This clonotype was observed at least ten times. The chain employs TRBV20-1 and TRBJ1-2; TRBD1 aligns across 9 bases. Per the germline V gene, CDR1 is DFQATT and CDR2 is SNEGSKA (reference sequence). V was clipped by 3 bases and J by 7 bases; unmatched bases: 12. The CDR3 runs 15 residues. CDR3 region: CSASGTGQGRGGYTF. CDR3 bases: TGCAGTGCTAGTGGGACGGGACAGGGAAGGGGTGGCTACACCTTC.